These 32 T cell receptor beta chains were all obtained from the same sample, sequenced in a study of cytomegalovirus exposure and HLA in healthy donors. Primers: 60 Vbeta forward and 13 Jbeta reverse. Repertoires were generated with immunoSEQ multiplex PCR, while TCRdb's copy carries only in-frame clones and drops some. The table lists roughly 83,000 clones, approximately 75% of them singletons. Sequencing used PBMCs. The receptor set was obtained from a man in his sixties in good health and CMV-seronegative.

The chain has TRBV4-2 and TRBJ2-5, with D perhaps matching TRBD1 (6 bases). This CDR3 spans 16 amino acids. The V gene lost 0 bases and the J gene lost 4 bases, with 15 bases spanning the gap. Germline V gene data show CDR1 as LGHNA and CDR2 as YNFKEQ. Here the CDR3 reads CASSQDRLRGGETQYF. The CDR3 DNA follows: TGTGCCAGCAGCCAAGACCGCCTCAGAGGGGGAGAGACCCAGTACTTC.

The V gene is TRBV29-1, the J gene TRBJ2-3, with TRBD2 identical over 9 bases. The V segment lost 8 bases and the J segment 0 bases; nucleotides outside the gene matches: 6. The length of the CDR3 is 14 residues. Germline V gene sequence: CDR1 SQVTM, CDR2 ANQGSEA. The CDR3 DNA reads as TGCAGCCAAAGCGGGGGGTATAGCACAGATACGCAGTATTTT. Protein sequence: CSQSGGYSTDTQYF.

The J gene is TRBJ2-1, the V gene TRBV7-3, with a weak D call TRBD1 (6 bases). The germline V gene encodes CDR1 SGHTA and CDR2 FQGTGA. The V and J ends lost 5 bases and 5 bases respectively, with 10 bases between them. The CDR3 is 13 residues long. The CDR3 DNA is TGTGCCAGCAGCAACGCAGGGGACAATGAGCAGTTCTTC. This translates into CASSNAGDNEQFF.

This clone occurred a few times. The chain has TRBV4-1 and TRBJ2-7, with 7 nucleotides matching TRBD1. This CDR3 has 15 residues. J lost 7 bases, V lost 1 base, and 10 bases had no gene match. Germline V gene lookup returns CDR1 MGHRA and CDR2 YSYEKL. CDR3: CASSQVGTASREQYF. The CDR3, as DNA: TGCGCCAGCAGCCAAGTAGGGACAGCCTCGCGAGAGCAGTACTTC.

The chain joins TRBV7-3 to TRBJ2-3; D might be TRBD2 (5 bases). Germline values: CDR1 SGHTA, CDR2 FQGTGA. This CDR3 comprises 14 residues. Trimming shortened V by 2 bases and J by 2 bases, and 8 bases separated the two germline ends. The CDR3 is CASSLQAVTDTQYF. The CDR3 DNA reads TGTGCCAGCAGCTTACAAGCGGTCACAGATACGCAGTATTTT.

The chain joins TRBV4-1 to TRBJ1-1; D unresolved. The V end lost 1 base, the J end lost 5 bases, and 11 bases lay between the germline ends. The CDR3 extends over 14 amino acids. From germline, CDR1 is MGHRA and CDR2 YSYEKL. Written as DNA, the CDR3 is TGCGCCAGCAGCCAAGTTAGTTTTGAGACTGAAGCTTTCTTT. This gives the protein CASSQVSFETEAFF.

This clone was found a few times. The DNA of the CDR3 is TGTGCCAGCAGCCCAGTGCGGGGGAGCTCCACTGAAGCTTTCTTT. This translates into CASSPVRGSSTEAFF. The rearrangement joins TRBV11-2 to TRBJ1-1, with a tentative D call TRBD1 (5 bases). Deletions cut 5 bases from V and 4 bases from J, with 17 bases between. The CDR3 extends over 15 amino acids. Germline V CDR1 and CDR2: SGHAT, FQNNGV. Full variable domain (remainder filled in from reference TRBV11-2 and TRBJ1-1): EAGVAQSPRYKIIEKRQSVAFWCNPISGHATLYWYQQILGQGPKLLIQFQNNGVVDDSQLPKDRFSAERLKGVDSTLKIQPAKLEDSAVYLCASSPVRGSSTEAFFGQGTRLTVV.

The chain has TRBV5-1 and TRBJ1-6; 8 nucleotides line up with TRBD1. This CDR3 spans 17 amino acids. The V segment lost 0 bases and the J segment 8 bases; nucleotides outside the gene matches: 10. Germline assignment: CDR1 SGHRS and CDR2 YFSETQ. CDR3 coding DNA: TGCGCCAGCAGCTTGGAGCTGGCAGGGGGCATGGATTCACCCCTCCACTTT. Translating gives CASSLELAGGMDSPLHF.

This clone was picked up one time. The J gene is TRBJ2-5, the V gene TRBV4-1; TRBD1 might be the D (6 bases). The DNA end is more similar to TRBJ2-7, so the J call may be wrong. Germline V gene data show CDR1 as MGHRA and CDR2 as YSYEKL. The CDR3 has 17 residues. DNA of the CDR3: TGCGCCAGCAGCCGAAACCCAGGGGCCGTAGACTCCTACGAGCAGTACTTC. This translates into CASSRNPGAVDSYEQYF.

The gene calls are TRBV6-6 and TRBJ1-2; tentative D call: TRBD1 (6 bases). The CDR3 contains 15 residues. V was trimmed by 2 bases and J by 6 bases, leaving 16 bases between them. The germline CDR1 and CDR2 sequences are MNHNY and SVGAGI (reference sequence). CDR3 nucleotide sequence: TGTGCCAGCAGTTACGGTGTTGGCAGGGGCCATGGCTACACCTTC. It translates to CASSYGVGRGHGYTF.

The chain joins TRBV6-1 to TRBJ2-1; 7 nucleotides line up with TRBD2. CDR3 size: 15 residues. CDR1 and CDR2 (germline): MNHNS, SASEGT. J lost 0 bases, V lost 4 bases, and 3 bases had no gene match. The CDR3 DNA is TGTGCCAGCAGTGGGGGGAGGGGCTCCTACAATGAGCAGTTCTTC. Translation: CASSGGRGSYNEQFF.

The V call is TRBV19, the J call TRBJ1-2, with D perhaps matching TRBD1 (6 bases). V shed 10 bases and J shed 8 bases, with 26 bases lying between them. CDR3 length: 15 residues. The germline gives CDR1 LNHDA, CDR2 SQIVND (reference sequence). The CDR3 loop is CATSPGAQGPNGYTF. The CDR3 DNA reads as TGTGCCACCTCCCCCGGAGCGCAGGGGCCCAACGGCTACACCTTC.

This clone came up a few times. This chain joins TRBV12-2 and TRBJ2-1; no check of the table's D call, TRBD2, against the DNA was made. TRBV12-2 is a listed pseudogene. The CDR3 covers 20 residues. CDR3: CASRLGTSGTTLRSDNEQFF. The DNA for the CDR3 is TGTGCAAGTCGCTTAGGGACTAGCGGGACAACACTACGATCTGACAATGAGCAGTTCTTC.

This rearrangement joins TRBV18 to TRBJ1-2; tentative D call: TRBD1 (6 bases). The V gene lost 0 bases and the J gene lost 3 bases, with 11 bases spanning the gap. The CDR3 loop spans 15 amino acids. Germline V gene sequence: CDR1 KGHSH, CDR2 LQKENI. The CDR3 DNA follows: TGTGCCAGCTCACCACCTCCGGGGGGCGACTATGGCTACACCTTC. Residues: CASSPPPGGDYGYTF.

The chain employs TRBV15 and TRBJ1-5; D remains ambiguous. V lost 0 bases and J 4 bases, leaving 7 bases between the germline ends. The CDR3 extends over 14 amino acids. Germline-derived CDR1 and CDR2 are LNHNV and YYDKDF (reference sequence). The CDR3 DNA reads TGTGCCACCAGCAGAGATCCGGGGAATCAGCCCCAGCATTTT. Translation: CATSRDPGNQPQHF.

The sample holds one count of this clone. A read error may produce the germline difference seen at one junction end. The chain recombines TRBV7-9 with TRBJ1-1; tentative D call: TRBD1 (5 bases). CDR1 and CDR2 (germline): SEHNR, FQNEAQ (reference sequence). CDR3 length equals 12 residues. DNA of the CDR3: TGTTCCAGCAGCTTAGACAGCCTTGAAGCTTTCTTT. Translating gives CSSSLDSLEAFF.

V and J are TRBV10-1 and TRBJ1-1, with a possible D match to TRBD1 (6 bases). Germline V CDR1 and CDR2: WNHNN, SYGVQD (reference sequence). With 2 bases removed from V and 12 bases from J, the gap between germline ends came to 16 bases. The CDR3 has 13 amino acids. In DNA form, the CDR3 reads TGCGCCAGCAGTGAGGGGACACACCGGGCGACTTTCTTT. This gives the protein CASSEGTHRATFF.

V and J are TRBV11-2 and TRBJ1-4, with D possibly matching TRBD1 (5 bases). The V gene lost 4 bases and the J gene lost 11 bases, with 20 bases spanning the gap. Germline V gene sequence: CDR1 SGHAT, CDR2 FQNNGV. The CDR3 loop spans 15 amino acids. The CDR3 DNA reads as TGTGCCAGCAGCTCCCTGGGGCAGGGCGGGGGGAAACTGTTTTTT. This codes for CASSSLGQGGGKLFF.

The gene calls are TRBV5-1 and TRBJ2-7; D perhaps matches TRBD2 (6 bases). The CDR3 length is 13 residues. With 7 bases removed from V and 1 base from J, the gap between germline ends came to 12 bases. From germline, CDR1 is SGHRS and CDR2 YFSETQ. This chain's CDR3 is CASALGRSYEQYF. The CDR3 DNA reads TGCGCCAGCGCCCTGGGGAGGTCCTACGAGCAGTACTTC.

This clone came up once. This chain connects TRBV9 to TRBJ1-4; weak D call: TRBD1 (5 bases). Trimming cost V 0 bases and J 1 base, with 7 bases left between them. The CDR3 is 15 residues long. Germline V gives CDR1 SGDLS, CDR2 YYNGEE. Here the CDR3 reads CASSVGGGTNEKLFF. The CDR3 DNA follows: TGTGCCAGCAGCGTAGGCGGGGGAACTAATGAAAAACTGTTTTTT.

This clone was seen more than once but under ten times. This chain joins TRBV15 and TRBJ1-2; 7 nucleotides match TRBD1. Trimming took 1 base from V and 1 from J; bases not matched to a gene: 9. Germline loops: CDR1 LNHNV, CDR2 YYDKDF (reference sequence). CDR3 length equals 17 residues. For the CDR3, the DNA is TGTGCCACCAGCAGAGGACAGGGCCGATCTCTTAACTATGGCTACACCTTC. This codes for CATSRGQGRSLNYGYTF. Full variable domain (missing parts from reference TRBV15 and TRBJ1-2): DAMVIQNPRYQVTQFGKPVTLSCSQTLNHNVMYWYQQKSSQAPKLLFHYYDKDFNNEADTPDNFQSRRPNTSFCFLDIRSPGLGDTAMYLCATSRGQGRSLNYGYTFGSGTRLTVV.

V is TRBV14 and J is TRBJ1-3; weak D call: TRBD1 (6 bases). CDR3 length: 14 residues. The ends were cut back, 5 bases at V and 3 bases at J, with 11 bases in the middle. Germline-derived CDR1 and CDR2 are SGHDN and FVKESK. The CDR3 DNA is TGTGCCAGCAGCTACAACAGGGATGGAAACACCATATATTTT. Its translation: CASSYNRDGNTIYF.

This clone was observed a handful of times. V is TRBV6-4 and J is TRBJ2-3; 8 bases match TRBD2. The germline gives CDR1 MRHNA, CDR2 SNTAGT. Germline trimming cut 3 bases from V and 6 bases from J; bases unmatched to any gene: 5. This CDR3 is 14 amino acids long. The DNA for the CDR3 is TGTGCCAGCAGTGAAAGCGGGAGCCAGGATACGCAGTATTTT. Protein sequence: CASSESGSQDTQYF.

The V and J genes are TRBV19 and TRBJ2-1; TRBD2 matches at 11 bases. The germline CDR1 and CDR2 sequences are LNHDA and SQIVND (reference sequence). There are 14 residues in the CDR3. Germline trimming cut 6 bases from V and 5 bases from J; bases unmatched to any gene: 3. CDR3 nucleotide sequence: TGTGCCAGTAGGCATAGCGGGGGGGACAATGAGCAGTTCTTC. Translation: CASRHSGGDNEQFF.

The genes are TRBV5-6 and TRBJ2-5; 9 nucleotides match TRBD2. Germline assignment: CDR1 SGHDT and CDR2 YYEEEE. The CDR3 is 16 residues long. After removal of 0 bases from V and 5 bases from J, the junction contained 8 bases not matched to a gene. The CDR3 is CASSLGAGGPRETQYF. The CDR3 nucleotides are TGTGCCAGCAGCTTGGGGGCGGGGGGGCCGAGGGAGACCCAGTACTTC.

J is TRBJ2-5 and V is TRBV28; 7 nucleotides match TRBD2. Gene TRBJ2-7 matches the end of the DNA better, so the J call may be wrong. The CDR3 runs to 15 residues. In germline, CDR1 is MDHEN, CDR2 SYDVKM. CDR3 DNA: TGTGCCAGCAGTTTCACCGGGGGGTGGGTCTACGAGCAGTACTTC. Encoded protein: CASSFTGGWVYEQYF.

This clone was seen a single time. The genes are TRBV11-2 and TRBJ2-5; 8 bases are a match to TRBD2. Germline V gene data show CDR1 as SGHAT and CDR2 as FQNNGV. The CDR3 length is 14 residues. With 2 bases clipped from V and 5 bases from J, the junction kept 4 bases outside the gene matches. CDR3 region: CASSLRGGGETQYF. CDR3 in DNA: TGTGCCAGCAGCTTACGGGGGGGCGGGGAGACCCAGTACTTC.

The V gene is TRBV29-1, the J gene TRBJ2-7; D is possibly TRBD1 (5 bases). The CDR3 covers 12 residues. V was shortened by 4 bases and J by 2 bases, with 9 bases between the two germline ends. The germline V gene has CDR1 SQVTM and CDR2 ANQGSEA. CDR3 bases: TGCAGCGTTGCAGGGAACCCCTACGAGCAGTACTTC. Translating it yields CSVAGNPYEQYF.

The chain joins TRBV6-5 to TRBJ1-2, with TRBD1 as a possible D gene (5 bases). Per the germline V gene, CDR1 is MNHEY and CDR2 is SVGAGI. This CDR3 spans 14 amino acids. Trimming removed 2 bases at V and 5 bases at J, with 12 bases between. The CDR3 sequence is CASSYTETVYGYTF. CDR3 DNA: TGTGCCAGCAGTTACACGGAGACAGTGTATGGCTACACCTTC.

This sequence joins TRBV4-1 and TRBJ1-1; D gene uncertain. The CDR3 runs to 14 residues. V was cut by 7 bases and J by 2 bases, with 14 bases left in between. Germline assignment: CDR1 MGHRA and CDR2 YSYEKL. The CDR3 reads CASNPTGLNTEAFF. CDR3 bases: TGCGCCAGCAACCCCACGGGTCTCAACACTGAAGCTTTCTTT.

Regarding this clone: Other nucleotide sequences in the sample specify the same CDR3. The chain joins TRBV2 to TRBJ2-1, with D tentatively TRBD1 (6 bases). CDR3 length: 13 residues. Germline V lookup: CDR1 SNHLY, CDR2 FYNNEI. Trimming stripped 6 bases from V and 4 bases from J, with 10 bases between. The CDR3 DNA sequence: TGTGCCAGCAGCTCGGACAGTTACAATGAGCAGTTCTTC. Its protein is CASSSDSYNEQFF.

The rearrangement links TRBV11-2 to TRBJ1-1; D call uncertain. The CDR3 has 12 residues. Germline lookup yields CDR1 SGHAT and CDR2 FQNNGV. V was clipped by 5 bases and J by 10 bases, with 14 bases between them. CDR3 sequence (DNA): TGTGCCAGCAGCAGGTCCAAAGCGAGAGCTTTCTTT. Translation gives CASSRSKARAFF.